Each of the 15 T cell receptor beta chains below was sequenced from the same sample in a study of T-cell memory formation after mild COVID-19. TCRdb used MiXCR to reprocess the 5' RACE reads, holding one entry per CDR3 protein. The table shows around 310,000 distinct CDR3 sequences, with 20% to 25% occurring only once. Sequenced: PBMCs or a T cell subset sorted from them (not recorded which). The receptor set was obtained from a man in his late teens or twenties who had mild COVID-19 (a few samples of this study predate the infection). Cell type and time point are not known.

This clonotype was counted only a few times. The V call is TRBV28, the J call TRBJ2-7; D tentatively reads TRBD1 or TRBD2 (6 bases each). The CDR3 totals 16 residues. Germline V gene data show CDR1 as MDHEN and CDR2 as SYDVKM. Trimming cost V 6 bases and J 3 bases, with 21 bases left between them. The CDR3: CASRSAVGGTHYEQYV. The DNA for the CDR3 is TGTGCCAGCAGGAGTGCGGTAGGGGGGACCCACTACGAGCAGTACGTC.

The CDR3 coding sequence is TGCAGTTCCCGGGCCTCCTCAGTGGGTGGCCAGCCCCAGCATTTT. Translating gives CSSRASSVGGQPQHF. V gene TRBV20-1 combines with J gene TRBJ1-5; no reliable D call. Germline values: CDR1 DFQATT, CDR2 SNEGSKA (reference sequence). The CDR3 has 15 amino acids. The germline V and J ends were trimmed by 8 bases and 7 bases, with 24 bases remaining between them.

This chain joins TRBV10-2 and TRBJ1-1, with 12 bases identical to TRBD1. Trimming cost V 6 bases and J 4 bases; bases outside gene matches: 3. The length of the CDR3 is 14 residues. CDR1 is WSHSY and CDR2 is SAAADI in the germline V gene. CDR3 DNA sequence: TGCGCCAGCAGCGGGACAGGGGGCACCACTGAAGCTTTCTTT. Its protein is CASSGTGGTTEAFF.

This chain joins TRBV11-2 and TRBJ1-4; 8 bases map to TRBD1. The length of the CDR3 is 15 residues. V lost 4 bases to trimming and J lost 1 base; unmatched junction nucleotides: 2. Germline CDR1 is SGHAT and CDR2 is FQNNGV. The CDR3 bases are TGTGCCAGCAGCTACGGACAGGGAACTAATGAAAAACTGTTTTTT. Encoded protein: CASSYGQGTNEKLFF. Drawing the rest from reference TRBV11-2 and TRBJ1-4, the complete variable domain is EAGVAQSPRYKIIEKRQSVAFWCNPISGHATLYWYQQILGQGPKLLIQFQNNGVVDDSQLPKDRFSAERLKGVDSTLKIQPAKLEDSAVYLCASSYGQGTNEKLFFGSGTQLSVL.

V and J are TRBV5-1 and TRBJ1-4; D gene ambiguous. Trimming took off 0 bases at V and 5 bases at J, with 8 bases between the two ends. Germline values: CDR1 SGHRS, CDR2 YFSETQ. This CDR3 is 14 amino acids long. The CDR3: CASSLEQINEKLFF. As DNA, the CDR3 is TGCGCCAGCAGCTTGGAACAGATAAATGAAAAACTGTTTTTT.

The chain is built from TRBV5-1 and TRBJ2-7; 9 bases are shared with TRBD1. The V gene end was trimmed by 0 bases and the J gene end by 1 base; junction bases not matched to a gene: 8. The CDR3 contains 17 residues. CDR1 is SGHRS, CDR2 YFSETQ, per germline. DNA of the CDR3: TGCGCCAGCAGCTTGGCAACCGGGACAGGGACATCCTACGAGCAGTACTTC. It encodes CASSLATGTGTSYEQYF. Based on the CDR3 plus reference TRBV5-1 and TRBJ2-7, the full variable domain is KAGVTQTPRYLIKTRGQQVTLSCSPISGHRSVSWYQQTPGQGLQFLFEYFSETQRNKGNFPGRFSGRQFSNSRSEMNVSTLELGDSALYLCASSLATGTGTSYEQYFGPGTRLTVT.

This chain joins TRBV29-1 and TRBJ2-1, with TRBD2 matching over 13 bases. The CDR3 contains 13 residues. With 7 bases clipped from V and 8 bases from J, the junction kept 5 bases outside the gene matches. Germline values: CDR1 SQVTM, CDR2 ANQGSEA. The CDR3 spells CSATSGGADEQFF. DNA for the CDR3: TGCAGCGCCACTAGCGGGGGGGCAGATGAGCAGTTCTTC.

The chain is built from TRBV29-1 and TRBJ2-6; D unresolved. Trimming took 5 bases from V and 0 from J, leaving 5 bases between them. CDR3 length: 13 amino acids. Germline values: CDR1 SQVTM, CDR2 ANQGSEA. CDR3 sequence (DNA): TGCAGCGTTAGACTCTCTGGGGCCAACGTCCTGACTTTC. It encodes CSVRLSGANVLTF.

Only a few counts were recorded for this clonotype. This chain links TRBV7-8 with TRBJ2-7; D possibly corresponds to TRBD1 (6 bases). This CDR3 spans 14 amino acids. CDR1 is SGHVS and CDR2 is FQNEAQ in the germline V gene. V lost 5 bases and J lost 2, with 13 bases in between. Written as DNA, the CDR3 is TGTGCCAGCAGCCGAGAGGCAGGGGCCTACGAGCAGTACTTC. This sequence encodes CASSREAGAYEQYF.

This clonotype turned up a few times. The rearrangement uses TRBV6-6 and TRBJ1-5; possible D gene TRBD1, 5 bases. The CDR3 is made up of 16 amino acids. CDR1 MNHNY and CDR2 SVGAGI come from the germline V gene (reference sequence). V lost 2 bases and J 2 bases, leaving 13 bases between the germline ends. CDR3 protein: CASSYTVTEGNQPQHF. CDR3 DNA: TGTGCCAGCAGTTACACCGTGACAGAAGGCAATCAGCCCCAGCATTTT.

The V call is TRBV7-9, the J call TRBJ1-4; D perhaps matches TRBD1 (6 bases). With 3 bases removed from V and 4 bases from J, the gap between germline ends came to 9 bases. The CDR3 covers 14 residues. The germline V gene has CDR1 SEHNR and CDR2 FQNEAQ (reference sequence). CDR3 DNA: TGTGCCAGCAGCTTGAACAGGGATAATGAAAAACTGTTTTTT. It yields the protein CASSLNRDNEKLFF.

This clonotype was found a few times. V usage is TRBV12-3 or TRBV12-4 and J usage is TRBJ2-5; tentatively, D is TRBD2 (5 bases). The CDR3 is 13 residues long. Trimming cost V 3 bases and J 7 bases, with 12 bases left between them. The CDR3 DNA is TGTGCCAGCAGTTTCCCCGGGATCAGGACCCAGTACTTC. This codes for CASSFPGIRTQYF.

CDR3 sequence: CASSLAPAGGPSSYNEQFF. CDR3 bases: TGTGCCAGCAGCTTAGCACCAGCGGGGGGGCCCAGCTCCTACAATGAGCAGTTCTTC. The chain couples TRBV7-2 to TRBJ2-1, with 10 bases aligning to TRBD2. The CDR3 is 19 amino acids. Germline assignment: CDR1 SGHTA and CDR2 FQGNSA. With 0 bases clipped from V and 0 bases from J, the junction kept 8 bases outside the gene matches.

Only a few counts were recorded for this clonotype. This chain links TRBV6-5 with TRBJ2-1, with TRBD2 identical over 9 bases. V lost 10 bases and J lost 4; bases outside the gene matches: 5. Germline V gives CDR1 MNHEY, CDR2 SVGAGI. This CDR3 has 13 residues. The CDR3 protein is CATRGGLYNEQFF. The CDR3 DNA sequence: TGTGCCACGCGGGGGGGCTTATACAATGAGCAGTTCTTC.

V usage is TRBV4-1 and J usage is TRBJ2-3, with D tentatively TRBD1 (6 bases). The CDR3 is 14 amino acids. The germline CDR1 and CDR2 sequences are MGHRA and YSYEKL. V shed 4 bases and J shed 2 bases, with 10 bases lying between them. The CDR3 loop reads CASSPYRDTDTQYF. In DNA form, the CDR3 reads TGCGCCAGCAGCCCCTACAGGGACACAGATACGCAGTATTTT.